This TCR beta chain stems from a study of regulatory T cells in long-lasting Graves disease. Study results and limitations: With a small sample size, accuracy may have been reduced.

V was cut by 1 base and J by 4 bases, with 14 bases left in between. Per the germline V gene, CDR1 is SGHAT and CDR2 is FQNNGV. The CDR3 totals 15 residues. As for this clonotype: The antigen is not known.

Time point denoted: newly diagnosed GD, antithyroid drugs for less than 3 months. Scientists built the TCR library using RNA that was extracted from PBMCs. For TCR beta, libraries came from iRepertoire HTBI primers and Arm-PCR of CDR3 regions. TCRdb independently ran MiXCR on the multiplex PCR reads; one entry per CDR3 protein. This table has 530,000 or so distinct CDR3 sequences, approximately 16% appearing once. These records were also assigned to another study, of T cells in Graves' hyperthyroidism and ophthalmopathy. That study reports: Blood also carried most thyroid clonotypes expanded above 0.001.

The chain links TRBV11-2 to TRBJ2-7, with D tentatively TRBD2 (5 bases). The sequencing used peripheral blood mononuclear cells (PBMCs), collected at new diagnosis, from a patient treated with antithyroid drugs. The sequence derives from a young man with Graves disease. CDR3 DNA: TGTGCCAGCAGCTTAGTTCTCGGGCTAGCATACGAGCAGTACTTC. Translating gives CASSLVLGLAYEQYF.